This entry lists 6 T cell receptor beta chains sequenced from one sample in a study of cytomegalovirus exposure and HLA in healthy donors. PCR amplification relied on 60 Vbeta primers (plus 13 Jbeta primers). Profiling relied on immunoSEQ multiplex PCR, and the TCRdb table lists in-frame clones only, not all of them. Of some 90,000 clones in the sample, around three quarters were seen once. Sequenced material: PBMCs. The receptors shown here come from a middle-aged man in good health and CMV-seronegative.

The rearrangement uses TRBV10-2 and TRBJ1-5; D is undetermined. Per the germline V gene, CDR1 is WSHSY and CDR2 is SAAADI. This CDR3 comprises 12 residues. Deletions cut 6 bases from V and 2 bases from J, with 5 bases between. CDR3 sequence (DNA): TGCGCCAGCAGGAGCGGCAATCAGCCCCAGCATTTT. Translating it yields CASRSGNQPQHF.

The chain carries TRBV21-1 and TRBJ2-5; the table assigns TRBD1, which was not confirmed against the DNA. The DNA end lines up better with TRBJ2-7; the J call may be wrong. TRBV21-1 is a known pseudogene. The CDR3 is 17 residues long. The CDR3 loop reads CASTFRHLGQGSYEQYF. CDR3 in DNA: TGTGCCAGCACCTTTCGTCACCTCGGACAGGGCTCCTACGAGCAGTACTTC.

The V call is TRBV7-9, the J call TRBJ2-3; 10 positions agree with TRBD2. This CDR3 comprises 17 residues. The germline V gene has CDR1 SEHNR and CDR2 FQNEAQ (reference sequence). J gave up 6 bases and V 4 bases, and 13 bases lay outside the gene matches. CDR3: CASSSFYRTSGDDTQYF. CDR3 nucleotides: TGTGCCAGCAGCTCATTCTACCGGACTAGCGGTGATGATACGCAGTATTTT.

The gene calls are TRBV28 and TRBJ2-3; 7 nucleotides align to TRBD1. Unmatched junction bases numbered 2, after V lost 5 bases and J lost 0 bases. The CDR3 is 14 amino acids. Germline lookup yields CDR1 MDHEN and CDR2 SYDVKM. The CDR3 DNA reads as TGTGCCAGCAGTAGCAGGGGGAGCACAGATACGCAGTATTTT. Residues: CASSSRGSTDTQYF.

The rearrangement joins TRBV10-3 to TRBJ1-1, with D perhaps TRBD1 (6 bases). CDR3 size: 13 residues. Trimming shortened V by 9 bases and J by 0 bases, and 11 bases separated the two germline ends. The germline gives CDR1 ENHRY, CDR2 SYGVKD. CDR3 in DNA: TGTGCCATGGGGGGGGCGATGAACACTGAAGCTTTCTTT. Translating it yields CAMGGAMNTEAFF.

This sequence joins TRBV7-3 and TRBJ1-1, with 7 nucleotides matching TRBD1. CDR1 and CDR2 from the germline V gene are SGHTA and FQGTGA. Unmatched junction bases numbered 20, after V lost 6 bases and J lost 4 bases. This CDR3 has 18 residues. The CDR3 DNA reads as TGTGCCAGCAGTTTCCCATTCCGGGACAGATATCCGGGCACTGAAGCTTTCTTT. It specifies CASSFPFRDRYPGTEAFF.